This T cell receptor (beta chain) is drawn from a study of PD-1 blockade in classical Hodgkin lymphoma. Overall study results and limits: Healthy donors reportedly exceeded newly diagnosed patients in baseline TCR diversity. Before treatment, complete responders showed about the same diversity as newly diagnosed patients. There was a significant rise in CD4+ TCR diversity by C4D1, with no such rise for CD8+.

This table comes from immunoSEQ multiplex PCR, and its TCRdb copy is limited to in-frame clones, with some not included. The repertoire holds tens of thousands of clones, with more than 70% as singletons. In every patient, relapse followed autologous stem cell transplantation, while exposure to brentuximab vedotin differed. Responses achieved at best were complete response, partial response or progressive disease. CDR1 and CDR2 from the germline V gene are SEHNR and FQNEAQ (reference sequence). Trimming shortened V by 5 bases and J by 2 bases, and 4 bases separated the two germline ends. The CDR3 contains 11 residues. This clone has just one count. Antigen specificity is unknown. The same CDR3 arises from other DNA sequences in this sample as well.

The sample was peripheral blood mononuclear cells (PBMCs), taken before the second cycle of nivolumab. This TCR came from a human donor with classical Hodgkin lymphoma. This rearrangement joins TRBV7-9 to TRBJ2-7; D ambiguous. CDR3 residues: CASSLTYEQYF. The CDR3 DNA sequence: TGTGCCAGCAGCCTTACCTACGAGCAGTACTTC.